Listed below are T cell receptor beta chains from one sample, sequenced in a study of T cell clusters in autoimmune cytopenias. TCRdb reanalyzed the multiplex PCR reads and collapses them to one entry per CDR3 protein, without DNA. The sample holds approximately 16,000 distinct CDR3 sequences. The sequenced sample consisted of peripheral blood. The receptors were sampled from a human donor with an autoimmune cytopenia or autoimmune hepatitis (not recorded which). The CDR3 runs from the conserved cysteine through the conserved F or W. The size of a clone is reported for some rows only, either as once, few or many, or as a class for expanded clones.

.,TRBJ1-1,TRBV4-1,CASSQEMGGQRNTEAFF
.,TRBJ1-1,TRBV29-1,CSVGQLMNTEAFF
.,TRBJ1-2,TRBV19,CASTKGDGSNYGYTF
medium-sized,TRBJ1-4,TRBV5-5,CASSLSATTNEKLFF
.,TRBJ2-2,TRBV18,CASSPPFLAGNTGELFF
.,TRBJ1-1,TRBV12-3/TRBV12-4,CASSMDSLGAFF
medium-sized,TRBJ2-1,TRBV27,CASSRQGSGSMGEQFF
.,TRBJ1-1,TRBV5-1,CASSLRWNTEAFF
.,TRBJ1-4,TRBV6-5,CASRRDRVGEKLFF
.,TRBJ1-6,TRBV6-4,CASSDELRGSYNSPLHF
.,TRBJ2-4,TRBV12-3/TRBV12-4,CASSDPRTGWGKNIQYF
medium-sized,TRBJ2-7,TRBV18,CASSPGTDSYEQYF
.,TRBJ2-3,TRBV15,CATRASGGARDTQYF
.,TRBJ2-2,TRBV6-1,CAISESNGELFF
.,TRBJ1-2,TRBV7-9,CASSLGGQGRVHGYTF
.,TRBJ1-5,TRBV6-1,CASSDPRGRSGNQPQHF
.,TRBJ2-3,TRBV4-2,CASSQGNSGKADTQYF
.,TRBJ2-3,TRBV6-4,CASSDGAGGPTDTQYF
.,TRBJ2-2,TRBV20-1,CSARLATGELFF
.,TRBJ1-2,TRBV6-6,CASSYLRGGYTF
.,TRBJ1-2,TRBV20-1,CSASQDEATYGYTF
.,TRBJ2-5,TRBV19,CASTNRGGQETQYF
.,TRBJ2-3,TRBV30,CAWNRGGGTDTQYF
.,TRBJ1-4,TRBV5-4,CASSLKGQGREKLFF
.,TRBJ1-3,TRBV12-3/TRBV12-4,CASSFLSGNTIYF
.,TRBJ2-5,TRBV6-1,CASSEPRDSQETQYF
.,TRBJ2-2,TRBV5-6,CASSRGLNTGELFF
.,TRBJ2-2,TRBV18,CASSPSGHPGELFF
.,TRBJ2-3,TRBV27,CASSSPRTRGTDTQYF
medium-sized,TRBJ2-1,TRBV27,CASSVSGRYNEQFF
.,TRBJ2-3,TRBV6-5,CASSYSGGLTDTQYF
.,TRBJ2-3,TRBV6-4,CASNQGRKGTDTQYF
.,TRBJ2-1,TRBV30,CAWSLDSYNEQFF
.,TRBJ1-2,TRBV10-3,CAISRGDSRANYGYTF
.,TRBJ2-7,TRBV6-1,CAISEGQGSYEQYF
.,TRBJ2-5,TRBV27,CASSPGLAVQETQYF
.,TRBJ2-7,TRBV5-6,CASSLAGTGFSYEQYF
.,TRBJ1-6,TRBV5-5,CASSLLQGNSPLHF
.,TRBJ2-3,TRBV5-1,CASSLGRSTDMQYF
.,TRBJ1-4,TRBV19,CASRDKRVAKLFF
.,TRBJ1-5,TRBV12-3/TRBV12-4,CASSPGQGAPQHF
.,TRBJ2-2,TRBV19,CASSHSGTPNTGELFF
.,TRBJ1-2,TRBV20-1,CSARVDSYGYTF
medium-sized,TRBJ1-1,TRBV29-1,CSVEGANTEAFF
.,TRBJ1-6,TRBV27,CASSPQGVESPLHF
medium-sized,TRBJ1-6,TRBV29-1,CSVRQGANSPLHF
.,TRBJ1-4,TRBV18,CASSPQGFATNEKLFF
.,TRBJ1-2,TRBV6-5,CASRMDGGRGYGYTF
.,TRBJ1-1,TRBV12-3/TRBV12-4,CASSLSEGWGTEAFF